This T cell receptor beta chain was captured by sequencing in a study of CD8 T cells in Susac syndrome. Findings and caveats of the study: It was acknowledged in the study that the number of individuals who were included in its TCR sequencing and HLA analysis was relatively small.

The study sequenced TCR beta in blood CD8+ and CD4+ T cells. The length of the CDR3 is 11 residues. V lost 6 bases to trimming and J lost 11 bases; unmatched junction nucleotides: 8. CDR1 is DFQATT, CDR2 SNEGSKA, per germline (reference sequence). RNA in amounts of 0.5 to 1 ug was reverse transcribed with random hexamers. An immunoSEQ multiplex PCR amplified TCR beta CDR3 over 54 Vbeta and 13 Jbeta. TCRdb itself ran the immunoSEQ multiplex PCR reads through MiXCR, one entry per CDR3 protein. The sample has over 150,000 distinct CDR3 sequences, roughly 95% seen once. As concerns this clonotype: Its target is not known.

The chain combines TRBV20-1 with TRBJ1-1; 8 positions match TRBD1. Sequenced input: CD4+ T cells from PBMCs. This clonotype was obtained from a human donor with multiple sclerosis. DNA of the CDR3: TGCAGTGCCAGCTACAGGGGGTTGGCTTTCTTT. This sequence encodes CSASYRGLAFF.